This T cell receptor beta chain was profiled in a study of T cell responses to AZD1222 COVID-19 vaccine. This CDR3 has 13 amino acids. Germline lookup yields CDR1 SGHNT and CDR2 YENEEA. Trimming left V 4 bases short and J 6 bases short, with 9 bases between. The repertoire was sequenced with immunoSEQ multiplex PCR; TCRdb's copy has only in-frame clones and lacks some. Here the sample spans 120,000 or so clones, approximately 88% being singletons. This TCR was sampled from an adult in good health. The chain combines TRBV11-3 with TRBJ2-2; D is perhaps TRBD1 or TRBD2 (5 bases each). The material sequenced was peripheral blood, taken on day 0 of AZD1222 vaccination. The CDR3 DNA reads as TGTGCCAGCAGCTCTGGGGGTCCCGGGGAGCTGTTTTTT. Amino acid sequence: CASSSGGPGELFF.